These T cell receptor beta chains were read from a single sample in a study of cytomegalovirus exposure and HLA in healthy donors. The repertoire was sequenced with immunoSEQ multiplex PCR; TCRdb's copy has only in-frame clones and lacks some. The table shows 110,000 or so clones, with approximately 69% occurring only once. Material: PBMCs. Every receptor here comes from a man aged 25-45 years in good health and CMV-seronegative. The CDR3 runs from the conserved cysteine through the conserved F or W.

V gene	J gene	CDR3 protein
TRBV19	TRBJ2-1	CASNLRRGGSYNEQFF
TRBV19	TRBJ1-1	CASSPGQLPDTEAFF
TRBV5-1	TRBJ2-5	CASSEQGNQETQYF
TRBV29-1	TRBJ2-5	CSVGGKGGTETQYF
TRBV7-9	TRBJ2-7	CASSDSSGRAYHLNYEQYF
TRBV2	TRBJ1-2	CASSERGQGAGYTF
TRBV5-6	TRBJ2-7	CASSFLSSYEQYF
TRBV4-3	TRBJ1-5	CASSQDRRNQPQHF
TRBV10-3	TRBJ2-1	CAISEMRRPTYNEQFF
TRBV14	TRBJ2-5	CASSQRHFQETQYF
TRBV29-1	TRBJ2-1	CSAGRTSGGNEQFF
TRBV14	TRBJ1-1	CASSPLAGRRFVGTEAFF
TRBV30	TRBJ2-1	CAWLPGLATAFSYNEQFF
TRBV6-1	TRBJ2-7	CAGSPRGQSYEQYF
TRBV7-6	TRBJ1-2	CASSPRTGRDGYTF
TRBV28	TRBJ2-1	CASSYETLKNNEQFF
TRBV6-5	TRBJ2-7	CASSSISGIVYEQYF
TRBV6-1	TRBJ2-3	CASSGQSTDTQYF
TRBV9	TRBJ2-1	CASSVGLAGGYEQFF
TRBV11-3	TRBJ1-5	CASSGDRDQPQHF
TRBV4-1	TRBJ1-1	CASRNRGNEAFF
TRBV7-2	TRBJ2-7	CASSFTTGRYEQYF
TRBV11-2	TRBJ2-7	CASSGLGGGVQYF
TRBV19	TRBJ2-5	CASSRSYQETQYF
TRBV4-3	TRBJ2-3	CASSQTPRGGATDTQYF
TRBV28	TRBJ1-5	CASSPRGRGNQPQHF